This passage covers 4 T cell receptor beta chains from one sample sequenced in a study of cytomegalovirus exposure and HLA in healthy donors. PCR involved 60 Vbeta and 13 Jbeta primers. The protocol was immunoSEQ multiplex PCR, while the TCRdb copy is restricted to in-frame clones and leaves out a portion. The sample gives 110,000 or so clones, around 80% of which show up once; over 8% is in the top ten. Sequencing was done on a sample of PBMCs. These receptors were collected from a man between 35 and 55 years old in good health and CMV-seropositive.

This clone was seen more than once but under ten times. The CDR3 DNA is TGTGCCTCACAACCGGACAGCCAAGCTTTCTTT. Its protein product is CASQPDSQAFF. The rearrangement uses TRBV30 and TRBJ1-1; possible D gene TRBD1, 6 bases. The CDR3 is 11 amino acids. Germline V gives CDR1 GTSNPN, CDR2 SVGIG (reference sequence). Trimming shortened V by 7 bases and J by 9 bases, and 15 bases separated the two germline ends.

This chain links TRBV27 with TRBJ1-6, with D possibly being TRBD1 (5 bases). V lost 6 bases to trimming and J lost 6 bases, with 12 bases between them. This CDR3 has 14 amino acids. Germline lookup yields CDR1 MNHEY and CDR2 SMNVEV (reference sequence). CDR3 protein: CASRIRDSNSPLHF. For the CDR3, the DNA is TGTGCCAGCAGGATCAGGGATAGTAATTCACCCCTCCACTTT.

The V gene is TRBV19, the J gene TRBJ2-3, with 9 positions matching TRBD1. The trim removed 5 bases at V and 3 bases at J, leaving 6 bases unmatched. This CDR3 has 15 amino acids. CDR1 is LNHDA, CDR2 SQIVND, per germline (reference sequence). This CDR3 is CASSAGTGWTDTQYF. The CDR3 DNA reads as TGTGCCAGTAGTGCCGGGACAGGGTGGACAGATACGCAGTATTTT. Looking up the rest from reference TRBV19 and TRBJ2-3 gives the full variable domain: DGGITQSPKYLFRKEGQNVTLSCEQNLNHDAMYWYRQDPGQGLRLIYYSQIVNDFQKGDIAEGYSVSREKKESFPLTVTSAQKNPTAFYLCASSAGTGWTDTQYFGPGTRLTVL.

The chain links TRBV10-3 to TRBJ2-7, with D possibly being TRBD2 (6 bases). The germline gives CDR1 ENHRY, CDR2 SYGVKD. The CDR3 covers 14 residues. V lost 9 bases and J 1 base, leaving 16 bases between the germline ends. In DNA form, the CDR3 reads TGTGCCATTACGCCCGAAGGGAGGTCCTACGAGCAGTACTTC. Encoded protein: CAITPEGRSYEQYF.